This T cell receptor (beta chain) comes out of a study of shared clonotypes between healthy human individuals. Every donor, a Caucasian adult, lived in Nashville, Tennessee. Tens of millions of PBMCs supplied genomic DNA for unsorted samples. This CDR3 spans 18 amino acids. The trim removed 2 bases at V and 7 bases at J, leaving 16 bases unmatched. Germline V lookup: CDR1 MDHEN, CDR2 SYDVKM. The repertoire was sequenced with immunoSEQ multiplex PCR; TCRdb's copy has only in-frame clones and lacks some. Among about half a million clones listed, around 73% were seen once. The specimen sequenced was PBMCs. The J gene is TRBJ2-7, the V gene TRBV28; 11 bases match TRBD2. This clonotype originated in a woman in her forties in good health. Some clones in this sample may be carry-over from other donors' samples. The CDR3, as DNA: TGTGCCAGCAGTTTACCAGGCAGGGGGCTAGCGGGAGGTCGGGAGCAGTACTTC. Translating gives CASSLPGRGLAGGREQYF.